Shown below are 9 T cell receptor beta chains from a single sample sequenced in a study of T cells in Graves' hyperthyroidism and ophthalmopathy. Researchers took RNA transcripts and amplified the TCR beta CDR3 regions from them. When the TCR CDR3 underwent first-round RT-PCR, the HTBI primer set was used. TCRdb fed the multiplex PCR reads into MiXCR, producing one record per CDR3 protein. The repertoire includes around 190,000 distinct CDR3 sequences, about 18% of them detected once, and under 35% sits in the top ten. The material sequenced was blood. Receptors were obtained from a woman between 50 and 59 years old with Graves' hyperthyroidism.

In nucleotides, the CDR3 is TGTGCCAGCAGCCGCGGGGGGCGTTCTGGAAACACCATATATTTT. As protein: CASSRGGRSGNTIYF. This chain joins TRBV4-2 and TRBJ1-3; possibly TRBD1 for D (6 bases). This CDR3 region has 15 residues. In germline, CDR1 is LGHNA, CDR2 YNFKEQ. Trimming left V 4 bases short and J 1 base short, with 11 bases between.

This clonotype was observed many times. The gene calls are TRBV5-1 and TRBJ1-1; unclear D gene. Trimming shortened V by 4 bases and J by 1 base, and 8 bases separated the two germline ends. In germline, CDR1 is SGHRS, CDR2 YFSETQ. The CDR3 consists of 13 residues. CDR3 in amino acids: CASSMRENTEAFF. CDR3 nucleotides: TGCGCCAGCAGCATGCGGGAGAACACTGAAGCTTTCTTT. Using reference TRBV5-1 and TRBJ1-1 for the parts outside the CDR3, the full variable domain is KAGVTQTPRYLIKTRGQQVTLSCSPISGHRSVSWYQQTPGQGLQFLFEYFSETQRNKGNFPGRFSGRQFSNSRSEMNVSTLELGDSALYLCASSMRENTEAFFGQGTRLTVV.

This clonotype was seen repeatedly, ten times or more. The chain employs TRBV20-1 and TRBJ2-7, with TRBD1 matching 7 bases. The CDR3 consists of 15 residues. Germline CDR1 reads DFQATT; CDR2 reads SNEGSKA (reference sequence). V was pared by 6 bases and J by 3 bases, with 14 bases of the junction left unmatched. In nucleotides, the CDR3 is TGCAGTGCCACACGACAGGGCCGTTTGGACTACGAGCAGTACTTC. Protein sequence: CSATRQGRLDYEQYF.

This clonotype appeared many times. The chain employs TRBV12-3 or TRBV12-4 and TRBJ2-7; 10 bases fit TRBD1. The V and J ends lost 4 bases and 3 bases, in that order; junction bases with no gene match: 0. This CDR3 region has 13 residues. The chain's CDR3 is CASSWDRGYEQYF. The DNA of the CDR3 is TGTGCCAGCAGTTGGGACAGGGGCTACGAGCAGTACTTC.

This clonotype was detected many times. The chain has TRBV24-1 and TRBJ2-1, with 8 bases aligning to TRBD1. V trimming: 4 bases; J trimming: 6 bases; junction bases outside the gene matches: 13. Germline CDR1 is KGHDR and CDR2 is SFDVKD. This CDR3 has 17 residues. DNA for the CDR3: TGTGCCACCAGTGACCATCGACAGGGGAGGATTCCCAATGAGCAGTTCTTC. Residues: CATSDHRQGRIPNEQFF.

This clonotype was seen many times. The genes are TRBV7-6 and TRBJ1-2, with D possibly being TRBD1 (5 bases). The CDR3 runs 14 residues. Trimming removed 1 base at V and 3 bases at J, with 9 bases between. CDR1 and CDR2 from the germline V gene are SGHVS and FNYEAQ. The CDR3 loop reads CASSLDTGDYGYTF. CDR3 coding DNA: TGTGCCAGCAGCTTAGATACAGGAGACTATGGCTACACCTTC.

This clonotype occurred many times. The chain couples TRBV19 to TRBJ2-3; perhaps TRBD1 as D (6 bases). The germline CDR1 and CDR2 sequences are LNHDA and SQIVND (reference sequence). The CDR3 is 15 residues long. Trimming removed 4 bases from V and 5 bases from J, with 16 bases in between. CDR3 region: CASSKHQGRVDTQYF. CDR3 DNA: TGTGCCAGTAGTAAGCACCAGGGGCGAGTAGATACGCAGTATTTT.

The CDR3 DNA reads as TGTGCCAGTAGTTTGCAGGCGGGAACTAATGAAAAACTGTTTTTT. Its translation is CASSLQAGTNEKLFF. V and J are TRBV2 and TRBJ1-4; unclear D gene. The CDR3 consists of 15 residues. V was cut by 9 bases and J by 1 base, with 15 bases left in between. Germline V gene sequence: CDR1 SNHLY, CDR2 FYNNEI.

The sample holds many counts of this clonotype. The chain carries TRBV12-3 or TRBV12-4 and TRBJ1-4; a weak D match, TRBD1 (5 bases). The CDR3 spans 15 residues. Trimming cost V 6 bases and J 7 bases, with 18 bases left between them. The CDR3 sequence is CASSHPRGAGEKLFF. The CDR3 nucleotides read TGTGCCAGCAGCCACCCGCGAGGGGCGGGTGAAAAACTGTTTTTT.